Sequencing of this T cell receptor (beta chain) was carried out in a study of T-cell reconstitution after alpha-beta-depleted transplantation in children. V shed 6 bases, J shed 4 bases, and the junction held 7 bases outside the gene matches. Germline loops: CDR1 MDHEN, CDR2 SYDVKM. This CDR3 is built from 16 residues. This clonotype was seen a few times. The TCRbeta library was prepared with unique molecular identifiers. TCRdb re-called the PCR reads with MiXCR, one entry per CDR3 protein. This table holds 60,000 or so distinct CDR3 sequences, about 40% found once. Sample: PBMCs, mostly from graft donor cells, taken 360 days after TCRalphabeta/CD19-depleted stem cell transplant. The rearrangement joins TRBV28 to TRBJ2-2, with 11 positions matching TRBD2. The TCR was taken from a male patient younger than 18 who had a stem cell transplant for acute lymphoblastic leukemia, so the T cells may come from the graft donor. The CDR3 reads CASSQGLAELTGELFF. The CDR3 nucleotides are TGTGCCAGCAGCCAGGGACTAGCGGAGCTCACCGGGGAGCTGTTTTTT.